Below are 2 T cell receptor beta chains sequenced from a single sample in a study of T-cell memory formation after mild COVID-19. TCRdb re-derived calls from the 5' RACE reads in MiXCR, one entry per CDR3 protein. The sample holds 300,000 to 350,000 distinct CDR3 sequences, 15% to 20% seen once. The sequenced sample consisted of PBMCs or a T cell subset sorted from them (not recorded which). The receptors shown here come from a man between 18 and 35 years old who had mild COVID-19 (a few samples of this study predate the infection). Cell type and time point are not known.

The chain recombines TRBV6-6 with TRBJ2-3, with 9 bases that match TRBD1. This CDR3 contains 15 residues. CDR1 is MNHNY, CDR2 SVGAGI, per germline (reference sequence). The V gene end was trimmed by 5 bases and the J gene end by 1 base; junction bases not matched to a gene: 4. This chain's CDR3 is CASSTGGFRTDTQYF. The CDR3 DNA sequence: TGTGCCAGCAGTACAGGGGGCTTCCGCACAGATACGCAGTATTTT.

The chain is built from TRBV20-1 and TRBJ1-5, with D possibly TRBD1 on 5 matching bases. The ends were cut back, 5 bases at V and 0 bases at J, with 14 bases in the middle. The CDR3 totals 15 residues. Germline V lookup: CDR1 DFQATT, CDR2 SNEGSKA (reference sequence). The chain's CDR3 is CSAGNRGLSNQPQHF. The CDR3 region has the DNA TGCAGTGCTGGCAACCGGGGCCTTAGCAATCAGCCCCAGCATTTT.